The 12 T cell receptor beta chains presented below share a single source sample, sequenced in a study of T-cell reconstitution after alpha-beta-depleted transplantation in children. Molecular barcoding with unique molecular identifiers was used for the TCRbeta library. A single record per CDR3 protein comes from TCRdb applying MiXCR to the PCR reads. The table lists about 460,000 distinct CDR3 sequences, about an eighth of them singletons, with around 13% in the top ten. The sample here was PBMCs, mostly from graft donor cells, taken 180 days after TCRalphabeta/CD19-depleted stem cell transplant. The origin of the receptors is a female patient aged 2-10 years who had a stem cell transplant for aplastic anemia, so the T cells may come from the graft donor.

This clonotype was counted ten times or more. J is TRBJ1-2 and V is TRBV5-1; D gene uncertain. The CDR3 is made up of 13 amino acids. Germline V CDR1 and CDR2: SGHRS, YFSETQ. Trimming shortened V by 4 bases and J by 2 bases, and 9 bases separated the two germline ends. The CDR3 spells CASSEDGNYGYTF. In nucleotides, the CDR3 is TGCGCCAGCAGCGAGGACGGGAACTATGGCTACACCTTC. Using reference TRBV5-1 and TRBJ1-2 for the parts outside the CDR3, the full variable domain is KAGVTQTPRYLIKTRGQQVTLSCSPISGHRSVSWYQQTPGQGLQFLFEYFSETQRNKGNFPGRFSGRQFSNSRSEMNVSTLELGDSALYLCASSEDGNYGYTFGSGTRLTVV.

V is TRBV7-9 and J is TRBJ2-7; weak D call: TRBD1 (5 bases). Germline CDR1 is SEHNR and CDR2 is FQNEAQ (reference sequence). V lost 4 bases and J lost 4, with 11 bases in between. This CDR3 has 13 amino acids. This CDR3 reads CASSSSQGYEQYV. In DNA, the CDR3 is TGTGCCAGCAGCTCATCCCAGGGATACGAGCAGTACGTC.

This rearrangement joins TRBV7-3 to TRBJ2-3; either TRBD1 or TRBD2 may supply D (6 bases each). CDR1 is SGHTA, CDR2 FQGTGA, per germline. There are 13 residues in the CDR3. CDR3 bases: TGTGCGAGCGCCTGGGGGGCCACAGATACGCAGTATTTT. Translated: CASAWGATDTQYF.

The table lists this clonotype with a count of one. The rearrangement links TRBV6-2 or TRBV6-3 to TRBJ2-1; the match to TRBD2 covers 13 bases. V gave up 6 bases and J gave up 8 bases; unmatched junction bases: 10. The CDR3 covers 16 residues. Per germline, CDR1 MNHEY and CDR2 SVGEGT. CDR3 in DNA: TGTGCCAGCAGGGCTCTACTAGCGGGAGGGCCTGATGAGCAGTTCTTC. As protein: CASRALLAGGPDEQFF.

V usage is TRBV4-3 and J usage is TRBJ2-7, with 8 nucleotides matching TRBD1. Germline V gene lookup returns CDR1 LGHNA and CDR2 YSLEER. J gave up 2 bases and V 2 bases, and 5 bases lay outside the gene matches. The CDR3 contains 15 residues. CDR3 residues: CASSQWGQAAYEQYF. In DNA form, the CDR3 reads TGCGCCAGCAGCCAATGGGGACAGGCGGCCTACGAGCAGTACTTC.

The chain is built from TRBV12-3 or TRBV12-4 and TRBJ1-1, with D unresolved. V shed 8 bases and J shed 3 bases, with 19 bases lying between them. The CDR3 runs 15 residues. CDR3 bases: TGTGCCAGCTTGCTCCGCCAGGTTTTGGACACTGAAGCTTTCTTT. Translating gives CASLLRQVLDTEAFF.

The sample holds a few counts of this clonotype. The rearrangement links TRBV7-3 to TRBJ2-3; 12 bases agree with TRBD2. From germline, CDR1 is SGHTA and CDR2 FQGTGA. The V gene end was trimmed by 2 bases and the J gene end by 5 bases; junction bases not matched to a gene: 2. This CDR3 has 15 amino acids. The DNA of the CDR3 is TGTGCCAGCAGCTTATTGGGACTAGCGGGAGATACGCAGTATTTT. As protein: CASSLLGLAGDTQYF.

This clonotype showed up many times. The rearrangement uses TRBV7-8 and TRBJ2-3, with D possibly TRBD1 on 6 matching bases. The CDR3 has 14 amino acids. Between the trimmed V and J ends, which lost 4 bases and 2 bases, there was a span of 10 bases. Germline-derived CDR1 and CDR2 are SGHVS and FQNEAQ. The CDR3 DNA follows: TGTGCCAGCAGCTCAGACAGGCACACAGATACGCAGTATTTT. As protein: CASSSDRHTDTQYF.

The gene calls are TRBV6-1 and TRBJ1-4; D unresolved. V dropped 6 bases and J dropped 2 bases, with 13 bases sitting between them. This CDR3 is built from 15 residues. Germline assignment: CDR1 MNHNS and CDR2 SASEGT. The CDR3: CASSRSGWTNEKLFF. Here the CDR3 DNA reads TGTGCCAGCAGCCGATCCGGCTGGACTAATGAAAAACTGTTTTTT.

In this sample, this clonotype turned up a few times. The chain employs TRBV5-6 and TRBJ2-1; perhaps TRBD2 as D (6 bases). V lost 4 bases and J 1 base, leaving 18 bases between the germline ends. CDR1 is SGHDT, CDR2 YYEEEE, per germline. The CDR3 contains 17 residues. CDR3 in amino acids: CASSPVEGGASYNEQFF. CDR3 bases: TGTGCCAGCAGCCCGGTTGAGGGCGGGGCGTCCTACAATGAGCAGTTCTTC. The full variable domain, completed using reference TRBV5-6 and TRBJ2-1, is DAGVTQSPTHLIKTRGQQVTLRCSPKSGHDTVSWYQQALGQGPQFIFQYYEEEERQRGNFPDRFSGHQFPNYSSELNVNALLLGDSALYLCASSPVEGGASYNEQFFGPGTRLTVL.

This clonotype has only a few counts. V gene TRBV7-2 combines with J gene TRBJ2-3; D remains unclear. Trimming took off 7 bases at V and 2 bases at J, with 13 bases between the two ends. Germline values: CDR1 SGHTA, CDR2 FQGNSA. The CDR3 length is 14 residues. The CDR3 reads CASTPRLFTDTQYF. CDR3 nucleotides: TGTGCCAGCACCCCAAGGCTCTTCACAGATACGCAGTATTTT.

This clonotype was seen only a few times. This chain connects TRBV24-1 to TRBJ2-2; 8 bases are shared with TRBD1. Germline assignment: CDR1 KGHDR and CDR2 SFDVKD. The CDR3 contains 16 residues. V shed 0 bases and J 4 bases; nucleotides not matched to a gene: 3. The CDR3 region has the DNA TGTGCCACCAGTGATTTGGGGACAGGTGGCACCGGGGAGCTGTTTTTT. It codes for CATSDLGTGGTGELFF.